This note documents a single T cell receptor beta chain sequence. Other DNA sequences in this sample translate to the same CDR3. This sample was taken from a study of control samples from healthy donors and cancer patients. The table came from immunoSEQ multiplex PCR; TCRdb's copy has only in-frame clones and leaves some out. The table records approximately 130,000 clones, roughly 84% of them present only once. Source material: blood. The TCR originated in a man in his forties in good health.

CDR3 DNA: TGCGCCAGCAGCCAAGATCGTGGCTCGGACTACGAGCAGTACTTC. Its translation is CASSQDRGSDYEQYF. The rearrangement joins TRBV4-3 to TRBJ2-7; D gene uncertain. This CDR3 is 15 amino acids long. The germline V gene encodes CDR1 LGHNA and CDR2 YSLEER. The germline V and J ends were trimmed by 0 bases and 3 bases, with 12 bases remaining between them.